This T cell receptor (beta chain) was recovered during a study of blood T cell repertoires in COVID-19. Across the study: Italy, Spain and the United States were the sources of the convalescent and acute COVID-19 samples.

The CDR3 has 15 residues. The trim removed 5 bases at V and 2 bases at J, leaving 5 bases unmatched. Germline CDR1 reads SNHLY; CDR2 reads FYNNEI. In the original workflow: Reference gene primer amplification gave estimated nucleated cell counts. Profiled with immunoSEQ multiplex PCR; TCRdb holds only in-frame clones, not every one. D and trimming were read from the DNA, whereas the V and J calls and clone size are those reported in that table. The sample carries around 180,000 clones, approximately 86% recorded once. The receptor's source is a woman of 80 years or more with active or convalescent COVID-19. The chain carries TRBV2 and TRBJ2-3; 9 bases line up with TRBD2. The sequencing input was peripheral blood. The CDR3 here is CASSIAGASTDTQYF. The CDR3 nucleotides read TGTGCCAGCAGTATAGCGGGAGCGTCCACAGATACGCAGTATTTT.